These T cell receptor beta chains were read from a single sample in a study of blood T cells in healthy people across ages. TCRdb re-called the 5' RACE reads through MiXCR, storing one row per CDR3 protein. Of about 630,000 distinct CDR3 sequences listed, under 25% are singletons. Sequencing used blood. Receptors were obtained from a man aged 70-80 years in good health. Each CDR3 is given with its conserved first and last residue. D genes are given only for firm matches. Some rows mark clone size as missing; the rest say once, few, many or name a class of expanded clone.

J gene,V gene,D gene,clone size,CDR3 DNA,CDR3 protein
TRBJ1-4,TRBV28,TRBD1,many,TGTGCCAGCAGCTCGCCGGGACAGGGAAATGAAAAACTGTTTTTT,CASSSPGQGNEKLFF
TRBJ2-7,TRBV20-1,NA,NA,TGCAGTGCTTCCGTAGCGGTGGGCGAGCAGTACTTC,CSASVAVGEQYF
TRBJ1-4,TRBV6-2/TRBV6-3,TRBD1,NA,TGTGCCAGCAGTGCTTCCGGGACAGGGTATGAAAAACTGTTTTTT,CASSASGTGYEKLFF
TRBJ2-7,TRBV20-1,NA,few,TGCAGTGCAGAAGGGACTGCCTCTTCCTACGAGCAGTACTTC,CSAEGTASSYEQYF
TRBJ2-3,TRBV20-1,TRBD2,NA,TGCAGTGCTAGAGGTGCTAGCGGACGCACAGATACGCAGTATTTT,CSARGASGRTDTQYF
TRBJ2-3,TRBV20-1,TRBD1,few,TGCAGTGTCAGACAGGGGGCGGTAGATACGCAGTATTTT,CSVRQGAVDTQYF
TRBJ2-2,TRBV5-1,TRBD1,few,TGCGCCAGCACACGGGACAGGGGTGAAACCGGGGAGCTGTTTTTT,CASTRDRGETGELFF
TRBJ2-2,TRBV25-1,TRBD2,NA,TGTGCCAGCAGTGAGAGGACTAGTCCCGGGGAGCTGTTTTTT,CASSERTSPGELFF
TRBJ2-5,TRBV4-3,NA,NA,TGCGCCAGCAATCTAGAGGGGGACACGTACCAAGAGACCCAGTACTTC,CASNLEGDTYQETQYF
TRBJ2-3,TRBV29-1,NA,many,TGCAGCGGCGGGCCTCGAAATACGCAGTATTTT,CSGGPRNTQYF
TRBJ2-1,TRBV29-1,TRBD2,few,TGCAGCGTTGGGGGACTAGCGGGAGGTGAGCAGTTCTTC,CSVGGLAGGEQFF
TRBJ2-7,TRBV20-1,NA,NA,TGCAGTGCTAGTGGAGGGGGCGCTTACGAGCAGTACTTC,CSASGGGAYEQYF
TRBJ1-1,TRBV3-1,NA,NA,TGTGCCAGCAGCCGCAAGACAGTGAACACTGAAGCTTTCTTT,CASSRKTVNTEAFF
TRBJ2-7,TRBV12-3/TRBV12-4,NA,few,TGTGCCAGCAGCAGTGCTAGGAACTACGAGCAGTACTTC,CASSSARNYEQYF
TRBJ2-3,TRBV10-3,NA,many,TGTGCCATCAGTGAGTCGGGACCCGACACAGATACGCAGTATTTT,CAISESGPDTDTQYF
TRBJ1-1,TRBV7-2,NA,few,TGTGCCAGCAGCTTAGAGGCGGGGGCTTGGACTGAAGCTTTCTTT,CASSLEAGAWTEAFF
TRBJ2-1,TRBV15,NA,NA,TGTGCCACCAGTTCAGACTGGAGCTCCTACAATGAGCAGTTCTTC,CATSSDWSSYNEQFF
TRBJ2-1,TRBV24-1,TRBD2,few,TGTGCCACCAGTGATTACCCCGCTAAACGGGAGGGCAATGAGCAGTTCTTC,CATSDYPAKREGNEQFF
TRBJ2-2,TRBV20-1,TRBD2,NA,TGCAGTGCTAGGACTAGCGGGAGGGCCGTCACCGGGGAGCTGTTTTTT,CSARTSGRAVTGELFF